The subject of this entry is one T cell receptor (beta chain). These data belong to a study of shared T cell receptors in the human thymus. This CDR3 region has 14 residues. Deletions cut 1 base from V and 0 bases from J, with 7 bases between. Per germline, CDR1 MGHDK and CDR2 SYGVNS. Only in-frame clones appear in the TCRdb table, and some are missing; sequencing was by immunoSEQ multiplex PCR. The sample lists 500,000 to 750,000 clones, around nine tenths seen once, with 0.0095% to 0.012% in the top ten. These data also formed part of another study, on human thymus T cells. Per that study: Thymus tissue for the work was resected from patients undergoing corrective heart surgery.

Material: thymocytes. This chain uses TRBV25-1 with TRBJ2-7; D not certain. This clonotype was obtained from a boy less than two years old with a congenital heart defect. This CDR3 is CASSECEISYEQYF. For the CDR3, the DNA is TGTGCCAGCAGTGAATGCGAGATCTCCTACGAGCAGTACTTC.